This TCR beta chain was found in a study of Ad26.COV2.S vaccination and SARS-CoV-2 variants. Looking at the study overall: Intramuscular Ad26.COV2.S doses were given once or twice, 56 days apart.

Study conclusions and caveats: The TCR breadth and depth analyses may have produced an underestimate of total T cell responses.

Method: immunoSEQ multiplex PCR; TCRdb's copy keeps in-frame clones and lacks some. The table lists 300,000 to 350,000 clones, approximately 80% of them singletons. V dropped 3 bases and J dropped 5; count of bases not matched to a gene: 6. CDR3 length: 14 amino acids. Germline V gene data show CDR1 as SGHAT and CDR2 as FQNNGV. As to this clone: Its cognate antigen is unknown.

Treatment described: 15 to 20 received Ad26.COV2.S at low or high dose, single or two shots; several received placebo; per-sample allocation not given. Vaccine and placebo recipients were sampled on day 63 after the first injection. V is TRBV11-2 and J is TRBJ1-1, with TRBD1 matching over 7 bases. The source material was peripheral blood, sampled in a trial of Ad26.COV2.S vaccine versus placebo. This TCR came from a person between 18 and 59 years old who received the Ad26.COV2.S COVID-19 vaccine or a placebo. The CDR3 loop reads CASSLRAGGTEAFF. The CDR3 bases are TGTGCCAGCAGCTTGCGGGCAGGGGGTACTGAAGCTTTCTTT.